The T cell receptor (beta chain) under discussion was sequenced for a study of human thymus T cells. Germline values: CDR1 MNHNY, CDR2 SVGAGI (reference sequence). V lost 5 bases and J 0 bases, leaving 11 bases between the germline ends. The CDR3 length is 14 residues. Concerning this clone itself: Its antigen is unidentified.

Repertoires were generated with immunoSEQ multiplex PCR, while TCRdb's copy carries only in-frame clones and drops some. Counted here are 40,000 to 45,000 clones, approximately 93% occurring once; the ten biggest clones make up more than 0.095%. Findings and caveats of the study: There appeared to be biased usage of V and J genes in thymic and blood repertoires.

Half of the eight donors gave about 0.45-1 mL blood during surgery. Sequences were obtained from blood. The rearrangement uses TRBV6-6 and TRBJ2-7; D possibly corresponds to TRBD1 (6 bases). This clonotype was sampled from a boy less than two years old with a congenital heart defect but otherwise immunologically healthy. The CDR3 sequence is CASSRQASSYEQYF. The CDR3 nucleotides read TGTGCCAGCAGTCGACAGGCCAGCTCCTACGAGCAGTACTTC.